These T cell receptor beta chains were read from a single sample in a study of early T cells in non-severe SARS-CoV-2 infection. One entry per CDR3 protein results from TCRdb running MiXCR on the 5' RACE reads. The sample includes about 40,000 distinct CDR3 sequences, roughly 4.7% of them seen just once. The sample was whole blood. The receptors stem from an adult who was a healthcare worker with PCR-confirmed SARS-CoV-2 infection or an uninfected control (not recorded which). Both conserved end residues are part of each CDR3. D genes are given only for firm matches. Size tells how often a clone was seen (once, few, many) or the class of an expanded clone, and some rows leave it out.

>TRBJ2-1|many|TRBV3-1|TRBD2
TGTGCCAGCAGCCCCCGACTAGCGGGAGATGGCTACGGTGAGCAGTTCTTC
CASSPRLAGDGYGEQFF
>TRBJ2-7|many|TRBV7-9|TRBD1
TGTGCCAGCAGCTCCGGGACAGGAGTATACGAGCAGTACTTC
CASSSGTGVYEQYF
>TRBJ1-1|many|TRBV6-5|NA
TGTGCCAGCAGCCCGGGAACAGCGAACACTGAAGCTTTCTTT
CASSPGTANTEAFF
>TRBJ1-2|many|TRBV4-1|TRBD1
TGCGCCAGCAGCCAAGGGACAGGGTTATATGGCTACACCTTC
CASSQGTGLYGYTF
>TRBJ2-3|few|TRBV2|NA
TGTGCCAGCAGTGAAAGGGGGATCCCAGATACGCAGTATTTT
CASSERGIPDTQYF
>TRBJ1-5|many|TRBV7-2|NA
TGTGCCAGCAGCTTAGGGGGAGATTGGCGCAATCAGCCCCAGCATTTT
CASSLGGDWRNQPQHF
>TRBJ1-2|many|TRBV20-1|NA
TGCAGTGCTAGAGATCAGAAGGGAAGGAATGGCTACACCTTC
CSARDQKGRNGYTF
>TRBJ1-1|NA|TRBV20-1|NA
TGCAGTGCTAGAGATCTGGTGGGGCAGGGGTCCGATATTCCGAACACTGAAGCTTTCTTT
CSARDLVGQGSDIPNTEAFF
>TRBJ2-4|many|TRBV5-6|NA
TGTGCCAGCAGCTCCTTGAGCGGATTGAGGAGCATTCAGTACTTC
CASSSLSGLRSIQYF
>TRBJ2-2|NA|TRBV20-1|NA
TGCAGTGCTAGTAACCTACCGCAGGGTACGTCGAACACCGGGGAGCTGTTTTTT
CSASNLPQGTSNTGELFF
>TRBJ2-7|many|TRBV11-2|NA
TGTGCCAGCAGCTTAGTCTCGGGACCGAGGGCCACCTACGAGCAGTACTTC
CASSLVSGPRATYEQYF
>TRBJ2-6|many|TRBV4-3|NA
TGCGCCAGCAGCCAAGTTTTCGGATCTGGGGCCAACGTCCTGACTTTC
CASSQVFGSGANVLTF
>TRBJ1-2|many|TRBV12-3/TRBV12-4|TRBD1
TGTGCCAGCAGTTGGTCAGGACAGGAAAGAGCCTATGGCTACACCTTC
CASSWSGQERAYGYTF
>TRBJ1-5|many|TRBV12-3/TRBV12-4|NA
TGTGCCAGCAGCCCTGGACACTCGAATCAGCCCCAGCATTTT
CASSPGHSNQPQHF
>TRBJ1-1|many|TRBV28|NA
TGTGCCAGCAGTTTCCCGCGTCCGAGGACTGAAGCTTTCTTT
CASSFPRPRTEAFF